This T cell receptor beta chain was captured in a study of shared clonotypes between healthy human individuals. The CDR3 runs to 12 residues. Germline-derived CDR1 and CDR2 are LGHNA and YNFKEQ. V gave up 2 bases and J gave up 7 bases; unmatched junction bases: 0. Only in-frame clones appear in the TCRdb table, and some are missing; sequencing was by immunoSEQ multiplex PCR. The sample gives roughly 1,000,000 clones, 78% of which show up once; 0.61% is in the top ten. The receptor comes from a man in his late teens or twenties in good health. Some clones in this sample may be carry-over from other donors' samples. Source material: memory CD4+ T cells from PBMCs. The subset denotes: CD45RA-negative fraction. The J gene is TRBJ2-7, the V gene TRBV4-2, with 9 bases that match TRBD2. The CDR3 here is CASSQLAGEQYF. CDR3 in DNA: TGTGCCAGCAGCCAACTAGCGGGAGAGCAGTACTTC.